This T cell receptor (beta chain) was documented in a study of beta chain features in type 1 diabetes. Study details: Analysis included roughly 100 million sorted cells drawn from all samples. Study-wide results and limits: It was possible that PCR favored shorter templates, equally so in patients and controls. Diminished insertions and augmented deletions at VDJ junctions characterized type 1 diabetes patients.

The CDR3 covers 15 residues. V lost 5 bases to trimming and J lost 3 bases, with 14 bases between them. Germline CDR1 reads MNHNS; CDR2 reads SASEGT. Every bit of the isolated RNA underwent reverse transcription, so sequencing read expressed TCRB transcripts. Repertoires were generated with immunoSEQ multiplex PCR, while TCRdb's copy carries only in-frame clones and drops some. The sample lists around 200,000 clones; about 13% were seen once. Of note for this clone: Its specificity is not known.

Sequencing was performed on central memory CD4+ T cells from blood. This chain connects TRBV6-1 to TRBJ2-4; weak D call: TRBD2 (6 bases). This clonotype originated in a woman aged 18-29 years in good health. The chain's CDR3 is CASSRGEMGKNIQYF. CDR3 bases: TGTGCCAGCAGTCGCGGGGAAATGGGCAAAAACATTCAGTACTTC.